The entry that follows covers one TCR beta chain sequence. This clone came up a few times. The clone's antigen remains unknown. One base away there is no much larger clone; base qualities are not given. The data belong to a study of T cell changes during pregnancy in multiple sclerosis (dated by TCRdb to between 2017 and 2020). With regard to the full study: In women with multiple sclerosis, the researchers looked at how the T cell repertoire shifted as pregnancy progressed.

The library was made by the immunoSEQ multiplex PCR assay. TCRdb obtained this table from immuneACCESS and retained in-frame rearrangements with V and J assigned. These tables miss some clones; where compared with another copy, unresolved V genes account for less than half of the shortfall, and the remainder is unexplained. This sample lists around 88,000 clones; roughly 92% were detected once. The ten largest make up 2.6% of the sample. From V the trimming removes 0 bases and from J it removes 0 bases, while the gene matches leave 13 bases of the junction unaccounted for. CDR3 length: 18 amino acids, cysteine to phenylalanine. Only the CDR3 DNA stays, 54 bases, in frame from base 1. From the germline V gene, CDR1 is SQVTM and CDR2 is ANQGSEA.

Sequenced here: peripheral blood, sampled in the first trimester of pregnancy. The source is a female donor with multiple sclerosis, enrolled in a pregnancy study. Rearrangement joined TRBV29-1 to TRBJ1-1, with 7 junctional bases fitting TRBD1. In nucleotide form, the sequence is TGCAGCGTTGAAGATCGGGGGGGACAGAGGTTGATGAACACTGAAGCTTTCTTT. It codes for CSVEDRGGQRLMNTEAFF.